Presented here are 30 T cell receptor beta chains from one specimen sequenced in a study of T-cell reconstitution after alpha-beta-depleted transplantation in children. As it was prepared, the TCRbeta library received unique molecular identifiers. MiXCR, run by TCRdb on the PCR reads, gives a single entry per CDR3 protein. This table holds around 700,000 distinct CDR3 sequences, 10% to 15% found once. The specimen was PBMCs, collected before TCRalphabeta/CD19-depleted stem cell transplant. The origin of the receptors is a girl aged 2 to 9 with congenital amegakaryocytic thrombocytopenia, due to receive a stem cell transplant.

This clonotype has ten or more counts. CDR3 DNA: TGTGCCAGCAGCTTAGTCTGGTTTGAAGCTTTCTTT. This codes for CASSLVWFEAFF. The genes are TRBV7-8 and TRBJ1-1; D ambiguous. V lost 1 base, J lost 7 bases, and 7 bases lay in between. CDR3 size: 12 residues. Germline V gene data show CDR1 as SGHVS and CDR2 as FQNEAQ.

This clonotype was counted many times. The rearrangement joins TRBV9 to TRBJ2-1, with D perhaps matching TRBD1 or TRBD2 (7 bases each). Germline V gene data show CDR1 as SGDLS and CDR2 as YYNGEE. The CDR3 is made up of 17 amino acids. V was clipped by 0 bases and J by 6 bases, with 19 bases between them. The DNA of the CDR3 is TGTGCCAGCAGCGTAGTGGCCAGGGGGGGAAGTGGCAATGAGCAGTTCTTC. Translated: CASSVVARGGSGNEQFF.

In this sample, this clonotype turned up many times. The J gene is TRBJ2-3, the V gene TRBV20-1; 11 nucleotides agree with TRBD2. The CDR3 spans 15 residues. J lost 2 bases, V lost 4 bases, and 5 bases had no gene match. Germline loops: CDR1 DFQATT, CDR2 SNEGSKA (reference sequence). CDR3 coding DNA: TGCAGTGCTATCCGACTAGCGGGATACACAGATACGCAGTATTTT. It codes for CSAIRLAGYTDTQYF.

This clonotype turned up a few times. V gene TRBV5-1 combines with J gene TRBJ1-1; TRBD1 might be the D (5 bases). The germline gives CDR1 SGHRS, CDR2 YFSETQ. Trimming removed 2 bases from V and 3 bases from J, with 11 bases in between. This CDR3 comprises 14 residues. DNA for the CDR3: TGCGCCAGCAGCTTTACCGGGGGGGACACTGAAGCTTTCTTT. Translating it yields CASSFTGGDTEAFF.

In its sample, this clonotype was seen a few times. The rearrangement joins TRBV5-1 to TRBJ2-7; 9 bases match TRBD1. Germline loops: CDR1 SGHRS, CDR2 YFSETQ. The CDR3 sequence is 16 residues long. V shed 3 bases, J shed 2 bases, and the junction held 9 bases outside the gene matches. The DNA of the CDR3 is TGCGCCAGCAGCTGGGAGCGGCACAGGGGGCCCTACGAGCAGTACTTC. Residues: CASSWERHRGPYEQYF.

In its sample, this clonotype was seen many times. The V call is TRBV14, the J call TRBJ2-3, with D possibly matching TRBD2 (5 bases). CDR1 and CDR2 (germline): SGHDN, FVKESK. Trimming removed 1 base from V and 3 bases from J, with 8 bases in between. The CDR3 runs 14 residues. The CDR3, as DNA: TGTGCCAGCAGCCAAGGTTGGGAGACAGATACGCAGTATTTT. The encoded protein is CASSQGWETDTQYF.

This clonotype came up many times. The chain combines TRBV5-1 with TRBJ2-1; 9 positions agree with TRBD1. Germline CDR1 and CDR2: SGHRS and YFSETQ. CDR3 size: 14 residues. V lost 6 bases, J lost 10 bases, and 11 bases stayed unmatched. The DNA for the CDR3 is TGCGCCAGCAAGGAGCGGACAGGGGAGGACGAGCAGTTCTTC. Amino acid sequence: CASKERTGEDEQFF.

This chain uses TRBV3-1 with TRBJ2-5; tentative D call: TRBD1 (5 bases). The CDR3 covers 15 residues. The V end lost 0 bases, the J end lost 8 bases, and 16 bases lay between the germline ends. Germline CDR1 LGHDT, CDR2 YNNKEL (reference sequence). CDR3 sequence reads: CASSQEGAVVVTQYF. As DNA, the CDR3 is TGTGCCAGCAGCCAAGAAGGGGCTGTCGTGGTAACCCAGTACTTC.

This clonotype appeared a few times. CDR3 DNA sequence: TGTGCCAGCAGTTTAAGGCAGGGGAACAATGAGCAGTTCTTC. Translation gives CASSLRQGNNEQFF. V gene TRBV12-3 or TRBV12-4 combines with J gene TRBJ2-1; D is perhaps TRBD1 (6 bases). V gave up 2 bases and J gave up 5 bases, with 10 bases separating them. CDR3 length: 14 residues.

This clonotype was picked up a small number of times. The chain carries TRBV20-1 and TRBJ2-7; 9 bases map to TRBD1. Unmatched junction bases numbered 5, after V lost 5 bases and J lost 6 bases. This CDR3 spans 12 amino acids. Germline V gene data show CDR1 as DFQATT and CDR2 as SNEGSKA (reference sequence). In DNA, the CDR3 is TGCAGTGCTGGGGACAGGGTGGCCGAGCAGTACTTC. This sequence encodes CSAGDRVAEQYF.

Ten or more counts support this clonotype. The chain couples TRBV12-3 or TRBV12-4 to TRBJ2-1, with D hard to call. This CDR3 has 13 residues. The V gene lost 5 bases and the J gene lost 6 bases, with 11 bases spanning the gap. CDR3 sequence reads: CASSQGPSNEQFF. CDR3 nucleotides: TGTGCCAGCAGTCAAGGACCATCCAATGAGCAGTTCTTC.

This clonotype was seen repeatedly, ten times or more. This chain uses TRBV28 with TRBJ1-1; D not certain. Germline V CDR1 and CDR2: MDHEN, SYDVKM. This CDR3 is built from 16 residues. The V gene lost 6 bases and the J gene lost 5 bases, with 22 bases spanning the gap. CDR3 coding DNA: TGTGCCAGCAGCCGCCTCACGGACGTCGCGGTAACTGAAGCTTTCTTT. It codes for CASSRLTDVAVTEAFF.

This clonotype was found once. This may come from a read error, since a much larger clone is one base off. The chain employs TRBV20-1 and TRBJ2-3; no clear D gene. This CDR3 comprises 12 residues. From germline, CDR1 is DFQATT and CDR2 SNEGSKA (reference sequence). V shed 6 bases and J shed 3 bases, with 10 bases lying between them. For the CDR3, the DNA is TGCAGTGCCACAATGGCGACAGATACGCAGTATTTT. Protein sequence: CSATMATDTQYF.

This clonotype was seen once. The chain carries TRBV30 and TRBJ1-3, with D unresolved. The germline CDR1 and CDR2 sequences are GTSNPN and SVGIG (reference sequence). The CDR3 is 14 residues long. V lost 3 bases and J lost 0, with 9 bases in between. CDR3 region: CAWSRRASGNTIYF. The CDR3 nucleotides are TGTGCCTGGAGCAGACGGGCCTCTGGAAACACCATATATTTT.

The chain combines TRBV4-1 with TRBJ2-7, with 7 bases that match TRBD1. Per germline, CDR1 MGHRA and CDR2 YSYEKL. The CDR3 sequence is 16 residues long. Trimming at V came to 2 bases and at J to 6 bases, leaving 13 bases not matched to a gene. CDR3 in DNA: TGCGCCAGCAGCCAAACAACCGGGACAGACCCTGGCGAGCAGTACTTC. It yields the protein CASSQTTGTDPGEQYF.

This clonotype was seen a few times. V gene TRBV29-1 combines with J gene TRBJ1-2; D might be TRBD1 (6 bases). This CDR3 region has 13 residues. V was cut by 8 bases and J by 3 bases, with 16 bases left in between. CDR1 and CDR2 from the germline V gene are SQVTM and ANQGSEA. The CDR3 DNA follows: TGCAGCTGCTGGGGGGCCCAGGACTATGGCTACACCTTC. Amino acid sequence: CSCWGAQDYGYTF.

Many counts were recorded for this clonotype. The rearrangement joins TRBV5-1 to TRBJ2-3; 8 positions match TRBD2. This CDR3 comprises 16 residues. V dropped 0 bases and J dropped 0; count of bases not matched to a gene: 3. Germline CDR1 is SGHRS and CDR2 is YFSETQ. CDR3: CASSLVLAVSTDTQYF. The DNA for the CDR3 is TGCGCCAGCAGCTTGGTACTAGCGGTTAGCACAGATACGCAGTATTTT.

This clonotype was counted ten times or more. This chain joins TRBV5-1 and TRBJ1-1; a possible D gene is TRBD1 (5 bases). Deletions cut 6 bases from V and 1 base from J, with 16 bases between. This CDR3 has 15 residues. CDR1 and CDR2 (germline): SGHRS, YFSETQ. CDR3 bases: TGCGCCAGCACCGCCCTCCAGGGAGGGAACACTGAAGCTTTCTTT. This sequence encodes CASTALQGGNTEAFF.

This clonotype has a handful of counts. The chain employs TRBV20-1 and TRBJ2-4, with TRBD2 identical over 10 bases. The CDR3 has 17 residues. Trimming cost V 3 bases and J 6 bases; bases outside gene matches: 14. The germline V gene has CDR1 DFQATT and CDR2 SNEGSKA (reference sequence). The CDR3 here is CSASLLAGVGGRNIQYF. For the CDR3, the DNA is TGCAGTGCTAGTCTCCTAGCGGGAGTGGGGGGTAGAAACATTCAGTACTTC.

This clonotype was recorded many times. The V call is TRBV20-1, the J call TRBJ2-5; TRBD1 might be the D (5 bases). This CDR3 comprises 12 residues. V was pared by 2 bases and J by 5 bases, with 9 bases between. The germline V gene has CDR1 DFQATT and CDR2 SNEGSKA (reference sequence). CDR3 DNA: TGCAGTGCTAGATCAGGGTCGGAGACCCAGTACTTC. It encodes CSARSGSETQYF.

This clonotype was seen ten or more times. V gene TRBV6-1 combines with J gene TRBJ2-1; 10 bases align to TRBD2. Germline CDR1 and CDR2: MNHNS and SASEGT. The length of the CDR3 is 13 residues. The V gene end was trimmed by 11 bases and the J gene end by 6 bases; junction bases not matched to a gene: 7. The CDR3 loop is CAAGLAELNEQFF. CDR3 nucleotide sequence: TGTGCCGCCGGACTAGCGGAACTCAATGAGCAGTTCTTC.

This clonotype was picked up a small number of times. One junction end disagrees with the germline gene, perhaps due to a read error. This chain joins TRBV12-3 or TRBV12-4 and TRBJ2-1; D is unresolved. This CDR3 has 19 amino acids. CDR3 DNA sequence: TGTACCAGCAGTTTCCCCTCAGTATACGCTGCCGTCCAATACAATGAGCAGTTCTTC. It is translated as CTSSFPSVYAAVQYNEQFF.

This clonotype was detected many times. The chain uses TRBV15 and TRBJ2-3, with D tentatively TRBD1 (5 bases). V lost 5 bases and J 5 bases, leaving 17 bases between the germline ends. Germline V gene data show CDR1 as LNHNV and CDR2 as YYDKDF (reference sequence). CDR3 length: 15 residues. In DNA form, the CDR3 reads TGTGCCACCAGCGGGGCCTCGGCGGTGTTAGATACGCAGTATTTT. This translates into CATSGASAVLDTQYF.

This clonotype was seen repeatedly, ten times or more. The chain has TRBV29-1 and TRBJ2-1, with D tentatively TRBD2 (5 bases). Germline V lookup: CDR1 SQVTM, CDR2 ANQGSEA. CDR3 length: 14 residues. V was pared by 6 bases and J by 4 bases, with 16 bases between. The CDR3 spells CSVERSRTYNEQFF. The CDR3 nucleotides read TGCAGCGTGGAGCGGAGTCGGACTTACAATGAGCAGTTCTTC.

This clonotype was seen a handful of times. The chain employs TRBV20-1 and TRBJ2-2; no clear D gene. V lost 0 bases and J lost 1, with 9 bases in between. Germline V gene lookup returns CDR1 DFQATT and CDR2 SNEGSKA (reference sequence). This CDR3 region has 15 residues. CDR3 in DNA: TGCAGTGCTAGAGATACATGGAGGAACACCGGGGAGCTGTTTTTT. The encoded protein is CSARDTWRNTGELFF.

CDR3 region: CASSAGGISGELFF. The CDR3 DNA follows: TGTGCCAGTAGCGCCGGCGGGATTTCCGGGGAGCTGTTTTTT. This rearrangement joins TRBV19 to TRBJ2-2; maybe TRBD2 (6 bases). Germline V lookup: CDR1 LNHDA, CDR2 SQIVND (reference sequence). Trimming cost V 6 bases and J 6 bases, with 14 bases left between them. The CDR3 loop spans 14 amino acids. The full variable domain, in which reference TRBV19 and TRBJ2-2 provide the parts outside the CDR3, is DGGITQSPKYLFRKEGQNVTLSCEQNLNHDAMYWYRQDPGQGLRLIYYSQIVNDFQKGDIAEGYSVSREKKESFPLTVTSAQKNPTAFYLCASSAGGISGELFFGEGSRLTVL.

This clonotype was seen repeatedly, ten times or more. V and J are TRBV5-1 and TRBJ2-3; 11 bases are shared with TRBD2. Per germline, CDR1 SGHRS and CDR2 YFSETQ. The CDR3 length is 15 residues. V dropped 4 bases and J dropped 6; count of bases not matched to a gene: 7. DNA for the CDR3: TGCGCCAGCAGCCTGACTAGCGGGATGGGGGATACGCAGTATTTT. It codes for CASSLTSGMGDTQYF.

In this sample, this clonotype turned up many times. The V gene is TRBV11-2, the J gene TRBJ1-1; D not certain. The CDR3 loop spans 11 amino acids. Germline CDR1 SGHAT, CDR2 FQNNGV. The germline V and J ends were trimmed by 3 bases and 11 bases, with 10 bases remaining between them. The DNA of the CDR3 is TGTGCCAGCAGCTTGGAGAGAGTGGCTTTCTTT. Translating it yields CASSLERVAFF.

This clonotype was counted between two and nine times. This sequence joins TRBV7-9 and TRBJ2-1, with D possibly matching TRBD1 (6 bases). The germline gives CDR1 SEHNR, CDR2 FQNEAQ (reference sequence). The V end was cut by 5 bases, the J end by 9 bases, with 14 bases between. CDR3 length: 13 residues. The CDR3 reads CASSMGHPGEQFF. DNA for the CDR3: TGTGCCAGCAGCATGGGACATCCGGGTGAGCAGTTCTTC.

Remarks on this clonotype: A much larger clone differs by one base, so this may be a read error. The J gene is TRBJ2-1, the V gene TRBV7-8; 8 positions agree with TRBD2. The CDR3 runs 17 residues. The junction had 12 bases not matched to a gene; V was cut back by 4 bases and J by 4 bases. Germline loops: CDR1 SGHVS, CDR2 FQNEAQ. The DNA of the CDR3 is TGTGCCAGCAGCTCACTCAGCGGGACTAGATATTACAATGAGCAGTTCTTC. Translated: CASSSLSGTRYYNEQFF. Full variable domain (remainder filled in from reference TRBV7-8 and TRBJ2-1): GAGVSQSPRYKVAKRGQDVALRCDPISGHVSLFWYQQALGQGPEFLTYFQNEAQLDKSGLPSDRFFAERPEGSVSTLKIQRTQQEDSAVYLCASSSLSGTRYYNEQFFGPGTRLTVL.